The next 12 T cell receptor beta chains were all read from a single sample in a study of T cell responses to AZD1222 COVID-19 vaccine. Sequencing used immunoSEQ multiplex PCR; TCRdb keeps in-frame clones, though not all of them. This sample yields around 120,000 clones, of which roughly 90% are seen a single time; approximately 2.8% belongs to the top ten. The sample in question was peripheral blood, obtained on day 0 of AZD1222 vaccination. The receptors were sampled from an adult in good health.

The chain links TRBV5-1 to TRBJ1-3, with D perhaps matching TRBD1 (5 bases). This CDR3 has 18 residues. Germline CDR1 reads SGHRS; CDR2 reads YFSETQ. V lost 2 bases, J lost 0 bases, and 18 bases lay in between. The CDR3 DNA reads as TGCGCCAGCAGCTTAGGGGTCCTCCTTTCTCGCTCTGGAAACACCATATATTTT. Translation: CASSLGVLLSRSGNTIYF.

CDR3 DNA sequence: TGTGCCAGTCGGAAACCGGGACAGGGGGATCAGCCCCAGCATTTT. As protein: CASRKPGQGDQPQHF. V and J are TRBV19 and TRBJ1-5; TRBD1 matches at 11 bases. Germline values: CDR1 LNHDA, CDR2 SQIVND (reference sequence). CDR3 length equals 15 residues. With 8 bases clipped from V and 5 bases from J, the junction kept 8 bases outside the gene matches.

CDR3 region: CASSQGVGTLNTEAFF. The CDR3 DNA reads as TGTGCCAGCAGCCAAGGGGTTGGGACATTGAACACTGAAGCTTTCTTT. This chain joins TRBV3-1 (or the pseudogene TRBV3-2) and TRBJ1-1, with D perhaps matching TRBD1 (6 bases). Per germline, CDR1 LGHDT and CDR2 YNNKEL (reference sequence). The CDR3 has 16 residues. The V end was cut by 1 base, the J end by 0 bases, with 12 bases between.

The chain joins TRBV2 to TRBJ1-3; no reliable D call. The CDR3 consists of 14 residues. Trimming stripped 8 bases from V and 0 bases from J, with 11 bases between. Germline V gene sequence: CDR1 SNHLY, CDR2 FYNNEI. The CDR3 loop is CASGGTSSGNTIYF. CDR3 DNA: TGTGCCAGCGGCGGAACCAGCTCTGGAAACACCATATATTTT.

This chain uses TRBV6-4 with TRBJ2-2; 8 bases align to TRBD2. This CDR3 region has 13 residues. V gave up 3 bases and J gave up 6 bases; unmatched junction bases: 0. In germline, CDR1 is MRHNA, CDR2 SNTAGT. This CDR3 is CASSEREAGELFF. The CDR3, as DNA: TGTGCCAGCAGTGAGCGGGAGGCCGGGGAGCTGTTTTTT.

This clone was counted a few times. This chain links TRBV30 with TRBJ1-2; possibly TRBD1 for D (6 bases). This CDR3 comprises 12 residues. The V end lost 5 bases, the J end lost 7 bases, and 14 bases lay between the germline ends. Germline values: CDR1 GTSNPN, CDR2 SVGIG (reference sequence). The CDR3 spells CAWRPQGGGYTF. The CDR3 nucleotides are TGTGCCTGGCGCCCCCAAGGGGGTGGCTACACCTTC.

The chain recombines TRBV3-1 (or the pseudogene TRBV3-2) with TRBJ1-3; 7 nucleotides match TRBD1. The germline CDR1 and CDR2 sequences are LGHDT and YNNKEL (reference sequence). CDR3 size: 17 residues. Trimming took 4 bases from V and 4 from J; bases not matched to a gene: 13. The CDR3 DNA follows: TGTGCCAGCAGCCTGACAGGGTTTTCTTCGCCGGGAAACACCATATATTTT. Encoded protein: CASSLTGFSSPGNTIYF.

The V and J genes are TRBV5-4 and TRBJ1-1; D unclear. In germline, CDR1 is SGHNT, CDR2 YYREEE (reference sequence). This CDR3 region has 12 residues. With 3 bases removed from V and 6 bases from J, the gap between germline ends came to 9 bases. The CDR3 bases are TGTGCCAGCAGCTCCGGGGTTGCTGAAGCTTTCTTT. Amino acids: CASSSGVAEAFF.

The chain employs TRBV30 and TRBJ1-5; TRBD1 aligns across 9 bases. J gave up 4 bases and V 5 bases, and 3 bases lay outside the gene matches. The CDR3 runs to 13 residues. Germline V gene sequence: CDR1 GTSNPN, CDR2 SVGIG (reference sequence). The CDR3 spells CAWGTGTNQPQHF. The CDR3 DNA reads TGTGCCTGGGGGACAGGGACAAATCAGCCCCAGCATTTT.

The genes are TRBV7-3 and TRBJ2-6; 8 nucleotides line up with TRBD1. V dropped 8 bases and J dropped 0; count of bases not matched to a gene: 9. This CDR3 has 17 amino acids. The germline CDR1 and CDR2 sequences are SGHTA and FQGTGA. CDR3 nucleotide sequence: TGTGCCAGCCAGGGACAGGTGAACCTCTCTGGGGCCAACGTCCTGACTTTC. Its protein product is CASQGQVNLSGANVLTF. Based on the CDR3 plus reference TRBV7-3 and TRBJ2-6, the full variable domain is GAGVSQTPSNKVTEKGKYVELRCDPISGHTALYWYRQSLGQGPEFLIYFQGTGAADDSGLPNDRFFAVRPEGSVSTLKIQRTERGDSAVYLCASQGQVNLSGANVLTFGAGSRLTVL.

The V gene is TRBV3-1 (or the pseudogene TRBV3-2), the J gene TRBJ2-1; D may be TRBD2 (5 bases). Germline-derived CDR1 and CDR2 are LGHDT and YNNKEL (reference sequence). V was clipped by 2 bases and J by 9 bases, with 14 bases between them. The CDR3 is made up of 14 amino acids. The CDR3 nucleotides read TGTGCCAGCAGCCAACTTCAAGGGAGAGGTGAGCAGTTCTTC. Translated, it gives CASSQLQGRGEQFF.

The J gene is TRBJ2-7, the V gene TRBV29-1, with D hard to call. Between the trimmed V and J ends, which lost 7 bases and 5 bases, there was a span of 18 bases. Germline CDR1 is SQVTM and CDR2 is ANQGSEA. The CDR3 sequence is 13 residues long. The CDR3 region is CSAVVGLSNEQYF. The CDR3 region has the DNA TGCAGCGCAGTTGTGGGCCTCTCTAACGAGCAGTACTTC.